The clone carrying this T cell receptor (beta chain) showed up many times. The sample originates from a study of blood T cells in healthy people across ages. Sample donors were healthy Caucasian individuals that came from Russia, aged roughly 6 to 95. PCR was performed a second time for about 6 to 12 cycles using a sample-barcoded 5' primer and a J-beta primer mix. TCRdb re-derived calls from the 5' RACE reads in MiXCR, one entry per CDR3 protein. The sample has hundreds of thousands of distinct CDR3 sequences; less than 35% are singletons. V was shortened by 4 bases and J by 7 bases, with 7 bases between the two germline ends. The CDR3 extends over 12 amino acids. Germline V CDR1 and CDR2: SEHNR, FQNEAQ (reference sequence).

This receptor was taken from an elderly woman in good health. The sample taken for sequencing was blood. This sequence joins TRBV7-9 and TRBJ1-4; D gene unclear. The CDR3 sequence: CASSSPSEKLFF. Written as DNA, the CDR3 is TGTGCCAGCAGCTCCCCTAGTGAAAAACTGTTTTTT.